The T cell receptor (beta chain) described here comes from a study of T cells after yellow fever vaccination. CDR3 size: 18 residues. With 5 bases clipped from V and 2 bases from J, the junction kept 15 bases outside the gene matches. Germline CDR1 LNHNV, CDR2 YYDKDF (reference sequence). Using its own MiXCR run on the 5' RACE reads, TCRdb lists one record per CDR3 protein. This table holds 500,000 to 700,000 distinct CDR3 sequences, 15% to 20% found once. The TCR sequence derives from a man aged 30 to 45 who received the YFV17D yellow fever vaccine. The rearrangement joins TRBV15 to TRBJ2-7; 10 nucleotides line up with TRBD2. Source: PBMCs, taken 15 days after the yellow fever booster vaccination. The CDR3 sequence is CATSGMSPSGSGPYEQYF. The CDR3 bases are TGTGCCACCAGCGGTATGAGCCCTAGCGGGAGCGGCCCCTACGAGCAGTACTTC.